This is a list of T cell receptor beta chains from one sample in a study of blood T cell repertoires in COVID-19. Sequencing was performed with immunoSEQ multiplex PCR; in TCRdb, only in-frame clones are kept and a portion is missing. The sample contains some 140,000 clones, approximately 83% of which appear only once. Sequencing was carried out using peripheral blood. These receptors were collected from a woman aged 55-70 years with COVID-19, enrolled during active disease. The conserved cysteine and the conserved F or W are not part of the CDR3 here.

j_call v_call cdr3_aa
TRBJ1-3 TRBV7-6 ASSLGYSGNTIY
TRBJ2-5 TRBV19 ASSIDRTSGETQY
TRBJ1-4 TRBV3-1/TRBV3-2 ASSQGGIFQTNEKLF
TRBJ1-1 TRBV4-1 ASSLAGGATEAF
TRBJ1-5 TRBV5-5 ASSFMADSNQPQH
TRBJ1-1 TRBV20-1 SAGVPVEAF
TRBJ1-1 TRBV11-3 ASAIDRVAEAF
TRBJ1-2 TRBV6-6 ASSPWRTELSNYGYT
TRBJ2-5 TRBV6-6 ASSRSRQGGLQETQY
TRBJ1-2 TRBV11-2 ASSSQGWAYGYT
TRBJ2-5 TRBV5-6 ASSPGGIEKTQY
TRBJ1-2 TRBV5-8 ASSSRQGYNYGYT
TRBJ1-4 TRBV5-1 ASSASRGQLGEKLF
TRBJ1-6 TRBV19 ASSPSKSSYNSPLH
TRBJ2-1 TRBV3-1/TRBV3-2 ASSQKGLAGSNEQF
TRBJ1-1 TRBV9 ASSRNTDMNTEAF
TRBJ2-1 TRBV5-6 ASSLNNPAGVL
TRBJ1-2 TRBV6-5 ASSYSRVNYGYT
TRBJ1-2 TRBV6-5 ASSSGDNYGYT
TRBJ1-2 TRBV5-1 ASSRDHGVGYT
TRBJ1-6 TRBV30 AWSPRALGVSSYNSPLH
TRBJ2-1 TRBV18 ASSPPGGLGPDNEQF
TRBJ1-5 TRBV11-2 ASSLEGQDNQPQH
TRBJ1-4 TRBV14 ASSQVIGTGEKLF
TRBJ1-1 TRBV5-1 ASSSRVGGNTEAF
TRBJ1-4 TRBV3-1/TRBV3-2 ASSQIAGQAEKLF
TRBJ2-2 TRBV19 ASSPTGPVTGELF
TRBJ1-1 TRBV19 ASSHRGSDTEAF
TRBJ2-7 TRBV15 ATSRDERQTYEQY
TRBJ1-2 TRBV9 ASSEGTVNYGYT
TRBJ2-5 TRBV6-5 ASSLAGASETQY
TRBJ2-1 TRBV5-1 ASSWGATSDEQF
TRBJ1-4 TRBV10-3 AISEPQGGSEKLF
TRBJ1-1 TRBV5-1 ASSLRSQAEAF
TRBJ1-5 TRBV10-3 AISDGNQPQH
TRBJ1-6 TRBV6-4 ASSESGTGGYNSPLH
TRBJ1-1 TRBV9 ASSVAMVSTEAF
TRBJ1-2 TRBV19 ASFSTGTQHGYT
TRBJ1-1 TRBV18 ASSPPKMRGTEAF
TRBJ1-4 TRBV9 ASSAQDSPEKLF
TRBJ2-2 TRBV7-6 ASSLKQGYNTGELF
TRBJ2-2 TRBV3-1/TRBV3-2 ASSARGTGTGFNTGELF
TRBJ1-6 TRBV5-8 ASSGGTGYNSPLH
TRBJ2-4 TRBV19 ASSRGALGKNIQY
TRBJ2-1 TRBV12-5 ASGLVTGGGRGEQF
TRBJ2-7 TRBV3-1/TRBV3-2 ASSTTSGSYEQY
TRBJ1-3 TRBV3-1/TRBV3-2 ASSPQGNSGNTIY
TRBJ1-2 TRBV15 ATSRERQAGGYGYT
TRBJ2-7 TRBV19 ASTKDRGREQY
TRBJ1-2 TRBV19 ASSPSLTGALDYGYT